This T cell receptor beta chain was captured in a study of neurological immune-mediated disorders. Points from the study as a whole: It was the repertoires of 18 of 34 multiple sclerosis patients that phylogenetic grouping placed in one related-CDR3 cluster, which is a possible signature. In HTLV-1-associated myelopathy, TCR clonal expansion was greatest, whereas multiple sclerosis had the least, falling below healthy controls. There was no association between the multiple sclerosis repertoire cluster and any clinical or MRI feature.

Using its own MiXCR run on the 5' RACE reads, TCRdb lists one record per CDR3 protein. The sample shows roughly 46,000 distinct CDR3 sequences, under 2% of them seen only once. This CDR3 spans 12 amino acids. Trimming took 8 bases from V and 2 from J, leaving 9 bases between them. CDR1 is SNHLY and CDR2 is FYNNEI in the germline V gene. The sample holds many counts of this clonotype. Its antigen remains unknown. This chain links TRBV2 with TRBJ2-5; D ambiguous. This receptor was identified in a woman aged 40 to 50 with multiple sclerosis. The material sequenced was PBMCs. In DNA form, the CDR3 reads TGTGCCAGCGGTCGGTTACAAGAGACCCAGTACTTC. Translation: CASGRLQETQYF.